The 10 T cell receptor beta chains below all came from one sample that was sequenced in a study of human T cells and chemical hapten exposure. One entry per CDR3 protein, called by TCRdb with MiXCR from the 5' RACE reads. The sample carries about 81,000 distinct CDR3 sequences, approximately 15% recorded once. Unfractionated whole blood yielded the extracted total RNA. These receptors were taken from a female donor in good health.

This clonotype was seen only a few times. This rearrangement joins TRBV19 to TRBJ2-1; maybe TRBD2 (5 bases). The germline gives CDR1 LNHDA, CDR2 SQIVND (reference sequence). V gave up 2 bases and J gave up 5 bases, with 16 bases separating them. CDR3 length: 16 residues. CDR3 coding DNA: TGTGCCAGTAGTATATCCCCCGGGGTTACCCACAATGAGCAGTTCTTC. Translated: CASSISPGVTHNEQFF.

The table lists this clonotype with a few counts. V usage is TRBV29-1 and J usage is TRBJ1-4; 9 bases agree with TRBD1. CDR3 size: 13 residues. The ends lost 7 bases at V and 8 bases at J; junction bases unmatched: 8. Germline CDR1 and CDR2: SQVTM and ANQGSEA. The CDR3 DNA follows: TGCAGCGCAAGTACCGGACAGGGGGAAAAACTGTTTTTT. Translated, it gives CSASTGQGEKLFF.

This clonotype was seen more than once but under ten times. The chain couples TRBV5-6 to TRBJ2-1; TRBD2 matches 14 bases. V lost 2 bases to trimming and J lost 4 bases; unmatched junction nucleotides: 5. Germline CDR1 is SGHDT and CDR2 is YYEEEE. This CDR3 region has 17 residues. The CDR3 sequence is CASSFAGLAGEYNEQFF. Written as DNA, the CDR3 is TGTGCCAGCAGCTTCGCGGGACTAGCGGGAGAATACAATGAGCAGTTCTTC.

This clonotype was seen more than once but under ten times. The chain is built from TRBV4-1 and TRBJ2-1; 7 nucleotides match TRBD2. V shed 0 bases, J shed 3 bases, and the junction held 8 bases outside the gene matches. CDR3 length: 17 amino acids. CDR1 and CDR2 (germline): MGHRA, YSYEKL. The chain's CDR3 is CASSQDLRRGFYNEQFF. The CDR3 nucleotides read TGCGCCAGCAGCCAAGACCTTCGGCGGGGGTTCTACAATGAGCAGTTCTTC.

The chain couples TRBV12-3 or TRBV12-4 to TRBJ2-2; possible D gene TRBD2, 6 bases. Trimming shortened V by 3 bases and J by 2 bases, and 13 bases separated the two germline ends. The CDR3 is 16 amino acids. The CDR3 region is CASSFAGLLNTGELFF. The CDR3 coding sequence is TGTGCCAGCAGTTTCGCGGGACTTCTTAACACCGGGGAGCTGTTTTTT.

This clonotype was seen more than once but under ten times. The V gene is TRBV12-3 or TRBV12-4, the J gene TRBJ2-1, with D perhaps assigned TRBD1 or TRBD2 (6 bases each). There are 15 residues in the CDR3. Trimming took off 5 bases at V and 5 bases at J, with 16 bases between the two ends. The CDR3 region is CASSPRGAVDNEQFF. In nucleotides, the CDR3 is TGTGCCAGCAGTCCGAGGGGGGCAGTGGACAATGAGCAGTTCTTC.

V gene TRBV7-2 combines with J gene TRBJ2-3, with D possibly being TRBD2 (6 bases). CDR1 and CDR2 (germline): SGHTA, FQGNSA. This CDR3 is 14 amino acids long. The V and J ends lost 7 bases and 6 bases respectively, with 17 bases between them. The CDR3, as DNA: TGTGCCAGCACCTTGAGCCTAGCGACCGATACGCAGTATTTT. This codes for CASTLSLATDTQYF.

In this sample, this clonotype turned up a few times. In DNA, the CDR3 is TGTGCCAGCAGCGTCAACGGAAACGAGGGGTCAGATACGCAGTATTTT. Translating gives CASSVNGNEGSDTQYF. The chain carries TRBV7-9 and TRBJ2-3; D might be TRBD1 or TRBD2, each matching 5 bases. CDR3 size: 16 residues. Germline loops: CDR1 SEHNR, CDR2 FQNEAQ (reference sequence). V dropped 5 bases and J dropped 4 bases, with 19 bases sitting between them.

The J gene is TRBJ1-2, the V gene TRBV5-1; D perhaps matches TRBD1 (5 bases). Trimming stripped 4 bases from V and 6 bases from J, with 19 bases between. Per germline, CDR1 SGHRS and CDR2 YFSETQ. This CDR3 has 15 amino acids. The CDR3 protein is CASSGADPAMHGYTF. CDR3 nucleotide sequence: TGCGCCAGCAGCGGGGCAGACCCAGCGATGCATGGCTACACCTTC.

This clonotype was recorded a few times. The gene calls are TRBV5-1 and TRBJ2-4, with 11 nucleotides matching TRBD1. Per germline, CDR1 SGHRS and CDR2 YFSETQ. There are 14 residues in the CDR3. V dropped 4 bases and J dropped 6; count of bases not matched to a gene: 3. The CDR3 DNA sequence: TGCGCCAGCAGCAAGGGACAGGGGGTAAACATTCAGTACTTC. It translates to CASSKGQGVNIQYF.